The present entry profiles one T cell receptor beta chain with its context. Assignment of participants to cohorts was predicated upon participant-reported clinical history. The sample originates from a study of blood T cell repertoires in COVID-19. After removal of 4 bases from V and 5 bases from J, the junction contained 15 bases not matched to a gene. Germline assignment: CDR1 SGHNT and CDR2 YYREEE (reference sequence). The CDR3 sequence is 17 residues long. TCRdb's copy holds only in-frame clones and misses some; the assay was immunoSEQ multiplex PCR. The table has 150,000 or so clones, less than 85% seen once.

The chain couples TRBV5-4 to TRBJ2-5; 9 bases map to TRBD2. This sequence was found in a woman between 50 and 59 years old who had recovered from COVID-19. Sequencing was carried out using PBMCs or T cells enriched from blood (not recorded which). The CDR3 DNA reads TGTGCCAGCAGCCCGGGGGGGGGACTAGCATCCCGGGAGACCCAGTACTTC. This encodes CASSPGGGLASRETQYF.